Listed here are 15 T cell receptor beta chains from one sample, sequenced in a study of OX40 agonist ivuxolimab in advanced cancers. The protocol was immunoSEQ multiplex PCR, while the TCRdb copy is restricted to in-frame clones and leaves out a portion. The table shows some 50,000 clones, with 90% occurring only once. The input for sequencing was CD4+ or CD8+ T cells sorted from blood, taken in a trial of the OX40 agonist ivuxolimab. These receptors came from an adult with an advanced solid tumor such as melanoma, head and neck, liver or kidney cancer.

The chain joins TRBV10-1 to TRBJ2-7, with 7 bases fitting TRBD2. J lost 8 bases, V lost 5 bases, and 6 bases had no gene match. The CDR3 length is 12 residues. Germline V gene lookup returns CDR1 WNHNN and CDR2 SYGVQD (reference sequence). In DNA form, the CDR3 reads TGCGCCAGCAGTACCATTAGCGGGCAGCAGTACTTC. It translates to CASSTISGQQYF.

V and J are TRBV5-4 and TRBJ2-1; D possibly corresponds to TRBD2 (7 bases). There are 15 residues in the CDR3. Germline values: CDR1 SGHNT, CDR2 YYREEE (reference sequence). Trimming removed 0 bases at V and 2 bases at J, with 9 bases between. The CDR3 loop reads CASSLGGGAYNEQFF. The DNA of the CDR3 is TGTGCCAGCAGCTTGGGAGGGGGGGCCTACAATGAGCAGTTCTTC.

This chain links TRBV7-9 with TRBJ1-3, with D unresolved. V was cut by 5 bases and J by 1 base, with 6 bases left in between. The CDR3 covers 13 residues. Germline V gene data show CDR1 as SEHNR and CDR2 as FQNEAQ (reference sequence). The CDR3 loop is CASSTRSGNTIYF. The CDR3 nucleotides read TGTGCCAGCAGCACAAGATCTGGAAACACCATATATTTT.

The chain employs TRBV30 and TRBJ2-7, with a weak D call TRBD2 (5 bases). V lost 0 bases and J lost 4, with 16 bases in between. Germline-derived CDR1 and CDR2 are GTSNPN and SVGIG (reference sequence). The CDR3 covers 15 residues. The CDR3 sequence is CAWSVPWSRGYEQYF. The CDR3 bases are TGTGCCTGGAGTGTACCCTGGTCTCGGGGTTACGAGCAGTACTTC.

This chain joins TRBV29-1 and TRBJ1-1, with D unresolved. Germline V gene data show CDR1 as SQVTM and CDR2 as ANQGSEA. Trimming pared 6 bases from V and 6 bases from J, leaving 14 bases between. This CDR3 is built from 12 residues. The CDR3 protein is CSVPTDSSEAFF. The CDR3 bases are TGCAGCGTACCGACCGACTCGTCTGAAGCTTTCTTT.

A single count supports this clone. V gene TRBV12-5 combines with J gene TRBJ2-3; D gene unclear. Looked up from germline, CDR1 is LGHNT and CDR2 is FRNRAP. CDR3 length equals 10 residues. Trimming took 9 bases from V and 5 from J, leaving 6 bases between them. The CDR3 protein is CASRKDTQYF. The CDR3 nucleotides read TGTGCTAGCCGTAAAGATACGCAGTATTTT.

The V gene is TRBV6-1, the J gene TRBJ1-4; D gene uncertain. The CDR3 is 15 amino acids. Per the germline V gene, CDR1 is MNHNS and CDR2 is SASEGT. Between the trimmed V and J ends, which lost 5 bases and 6 bases, there was a span of 16 bases. The CDR3 loop reads CASSFQVGSYEKLFF. In nucleotides, the CDR3 is TGTGCCAGCAGTTTCCAAGTGGGGAGCTATGAAAAACTGTTTTTT.

The chain carries TRBV6-5 and TRBJ1-4, with a tentative D call TRBD1 (5 bases). With 0 bases removed from V and 8 bases from J, the gap between germline ends came to 16 bases. This CDR3 has 16 residues. Germline values: CDR1 MNHEY, CDR2 SVGAGI. CDR3 in amino acids: CASSYSISEGQEKLFF. DNA for the CDR3: TGTGCCAGCAGTTACTCGATTAGTGAGGGGCAAGAAAAACTGTTTTTT.

Regarding this clone: Other DNA sequences from this sample encode an identical CDR3 as well. The chain has TRBV18 and TRBJ1-1; D gene ambiguous. Germline V gives CDR1 KGHSH, CDR2 LQKENI. V was shortened by 3 bases and J by 2 bases, with 7 bases between the two germline ends. The CDR3 is 13 amino acids. In DNA, the CDR3 is TGTGCCAGCTCACCGGAACGAAACACTGAAGCTTTCTTT. Its translation: CASSPERNTEAFF.

The chain joins TRBV18 to TRBJ2-5; possible D gene TRBD2, 5 bases. Germline lookup yields CDR1 KGHSH and CDR2 LQKENI. V was clipped by 6 bases and J by 1 base, with 12 bases between them. This CDR3 contains 14 residues. The CDR3 here is CASSRALAQETQYF. CDR3 in DNA: TGTGCCAGCTCTAGGGCCCTAGCCCAAGAGACCCAGTACTTC.

The rearrangement joins TRBV19 to TRBJ1-6, with 9 bases identical to TRBD1. Per the germline V gene, CDR1 is LNHDA and CDR2 is SQIVND (reference sequence). J was trimmed by 0 bases and V by 7 bases; bases with no gene match: 4. The CDR3 runs 16 residues. CDR3 coding DNA: TGTGCCAGTACCTCGGACAGGGGCTCCTATAATTCACCCCTCCACTTT. It yields the protein CASTSDRGSYNSPLHF.

About this clone: This sample also contains other DNA sequences that code for the same CDR3. J is TRBJ2-1 and V is TRBV9; 10 nucleotides agree with TRBD2. Per germline, CDR1 SGDLS and CDR2 YYNGEE. The CDR3 sequence is 15 residues long. Trimming cost V 3 bases and J 1 base; bases outside gene matches: 1. Written as DNA, the CDR3 is TGTGCCAGCAGCGAACTAGCGGGGTCCTACAATGAGCAGTTCTTC. This sequence encodes CASSELAGSYNEQFF.

The chain employs TRBV4-2 and TRBJ1-2; D is undetermined. V was trimmed by 0 bases and J by 8 bases, leaving 16 bases between them. CDR3 length equals 15 residues. The V gene's germline CDR1 is LGHNA and CDR2 YNFKEQ. CDR3 protein: CASSQDQAARRGYTF. In nucleotides, the CDR3 is TGTGCCAGCAGCCAAGATCAGGCGGCGAGGAGGGGCTACACCTTC.

The V call is TRBV14, the J call TRBJ2-2, with D possibly TRBD2 on 7 matching bases. The germline CDR1 and CDR2 sequences are SGHDN and FVKESK. With 3 bases removed from V and 0 bases from J, the gap between germline ends came to 20 bases. The CDR3 runs to 19 residues. CDR3 in DNA: TGTGCCAGCAGCCAGCCTAAATCGGGGGGCTGGGCGAACACCGGGGAGCTGTTTTTT. Translation: CASSQPKSGGWANTGELFF. Based on the CDR3 plus reference TRBV14 and TRBJ2-2, the full variable domain is EAGVTQFPSHSVIEKGQTVTLRCDPISGHDNLYWYRRVMGKEIKFLLHFVKESKQDESGMPNNRFLAERTGGTYSTLKVQPAELEDSGVYFCASSQPKSGGWANTGELFFGEGSRLTVL.

This clone was found once. This rearrangement joins TRBV9 to TRBJ2-1, with TRBD2 matching over 10 bases. V lost 3 bases and J lost 4; bases outside the gene matches: 7. Germline V gives CDR1 SGDLS, CDR2 YYNGEE. The CDR3 is made up of 16 amino acids. The CDR3 sequence: CASSALAGASYNEQFF. In DNA form, the CDR3 reads TGTGCCAGCAGCGCTCTAGCGGGAGCTTCGTACAATGAGCAGTTCTTC.